This entry lists 19 T cell receptor beta chains sequenced from one sample in a study of shared clonotypes between healthy human individuals. The repertoire was sequenced with immunoSEQ multiplex PCR; TCRdb's copy has only in-frame clones and lacks some. The profile covers about 2 million clones, with approximately 95% appearing a single time and 0.13% taken by the ten largest. Sequencing input: naive CD4+ T cells sorted from blood. As to subset: CD45RA+ positively selected. These receptors all stem from a man between 18 and 29 years old in good health.

The CDR3: CASSFTITGANTGELFF. As DNA, the CDR3 is TGTGCCAGCAGTTTCACAATCACAGGGGCGAACACCGGGGAGCTGTTTTTT. The rearrangement joins TRBV6-4 to TRBJ2-2, with 7 bases matching TRBD1. The CDR3 is 17 residues long. After removal of 5 bases from V and 0 bases from J, the junction contained 9 bases not matched to a gene. Germline CDR1 reads MRHNA; CDR2 reads SNTAGT.

CDR3 loop: CASSPDYPYEQYF. The DNA of the CDR3 is TGTGCCAGCAGTCCGGACTACCCTTACGAGCAGTACTTC. V gene TRBV27 combines with J gene TRBJ2-7; a weak D match, TRBD2 (6 bases). The germline V gene has CDR1 MNHEY and CDR2 SMNVEV (reference sequence). V was trimmed by 5 bases and J by 4 bases, leaving 12 bases between them. This CDR3 region has 13 residues.

This chain links TRBV5-1 with TRBJ1-1, with 7 bases aligning to TRBD1. The CDR3 has 15 amino acids. V gave up 5 bases and J gave up 1 base; unmatched junction bases: 8. CDR1 and CDR2 (germline): SGHRS, YFSETQ. CDR3 sequence reads: CASRRGGQRNTEAFF. The CDR3 nucleotides are TGCGCCAGCAGACGTGGGGGACAGCGGAACACTGAAGCTTTCTTT.

This chain connects TRBV5-4 to TRBJ2-3; D perhaps matches TRBD1 (6 bases). Trimming left V 3 bases short and J 2 bases short, with 13 bases between. The CDR3 loop spans 15 amino acids. Germline assignment: CDR1 SGHNT and CDR2 YYREEE (reference sequence). The CDR3 nucleotides read TGTGCCAGCAGCTCGTTGGGACAAGACACAGATACGCAGTATTTT. The encoded protein is CASSSLGQDTDTQYF.

As concerns this clone: In the same sample, other DNA sequences code for this CDR3. The chain carries TRBV6-5 and TRBJ2-3; tentative D call: TRBD2 (5 bases). Trimming removed 7 bases at V and 6 bases at J, with 8 bases between. Looked up from germline, CDR1 is MNHEY and CDR2 is SVGAGI. The CDR3 has 11 amino acids. The CDR3 spells CASTRGDTQYF. The CDR3 DNA reads as TGTGCCAGCACCAGAGGGGATACGCAGTATTTT.

The sample holds one count of this clone. The chain uses TRBV7-9 and TRBJ2-2; D is possibly TRBD1 (5 bases). This CDR3 is built from 16 residues. V was cut by 5 bases and J by 2 bases, with 15 bases left in between. Per germline, CDR1 SEHNR and CDR2 FQNEAQ (reference sequence). CDR3 DNA sequence: TGTGCCAGCAGCATCACAGGAGCCATTAACACCGGGGAGCTGTTTTTT. Amino acid sequence: CASSITGAINTGELFF.

The V gene is TRBV10-3, the J gene TRBJ2-7; TRBD1 is a possible D gene (6 bases). The length of the CDR3 is 14 residues. V lost 3 bases, J lost 2 bases, and 11 bases lay in between. Germline V gene data show CDR1 as ENHRY and CDR2 as SYGVKD. CDR3 amino acids: CAISERQETYEQYF. For the CDR3, the DNA is TGTGCCATCAGTGAAAGACAGGAGACCTACGAGCAGTACTTC.

V usage is TRBV2 and J usage is TRBJ2-1, with 9 bases that match TRBD2. In germline, CDR1 is SNHLY, CDR2 FYNNEI. The CDR3 has 17 residues. Unmatched junction bases numbered 12, after V lost 4 bases and J lost 5 bases. In nucleotides, the CDR3 is TGTGCCAGCAGTGTTGCCCTAGCGGGGAAAAATGACAATGAGCAGTTCTTC. It codes for CASSVALAGKNDNEQFF.

This clone was detected only once. The rearrangement uses TRBV28 and TRBJ1-2; a possible D gene is TRBD1 (6 bases). V was shortened by 6 bases and J by 5 bases, with 19 bases between the two germline ends. The CDR3 is 15 residues long. Germline CDR1 MDHEN, CDR2 SYDVKM. The CDR3 sequence: CASSEPGDGLYGYTF. The DNA for the CDR3 is TGTGCCAGCAGCGAGCCAGGGGACGGCTTATATGGCTACACCTTC.

This clone occurred once. The chain carries TRBV5-3 and TRBJ1-6, with unresolved D. TRBV5-3 is labeled an ORF, and its function is uncertain. The V gene lost 0 bases and the J gene lost 0 bases, with 4 bases spanning the gap. The CDR3 is 15 amino acids. CDR3 region: CARSLGTSYNSPLHF. The DNA of the CDR3 is TGTGCCAGAAGCTTGGGCACCTCCTATAATTCACCCCTCCACTTT.

This sequence joins TRBV11-2 and TRBJ1-1; D is perhaps TRBD1 (6 bases). CDR3 size: 15 residues. V shed 2 bases and J shed 7 bases, with 17 bases lying between them. The germline CDR1 and CDR2 sequences are SGHAT and FQNNGV. The DNA for the CDR3 is TGTGCCAGCAGCTTATACAGCCCCGGACAGAATGAAGCTTTCTTT. It specifies CASSLYSPGQNEAFF.

The chain is built from TRBV6-1 and TRBJ2-7, with D tentatively TRBD1 or TRBD2 (6 bases each). Looked up from germline, CDR1 is MNHNS and CDR2 is SASEGT. Trimming left V 10 bases short and J 3 bases short, with 19 bases between. This CDR3 contains 14 residues. The CDR3 DNA sequence: TGTGCCACAAGGAGGGTCGGACAGAGCTACGAGCAGTACTTC. Translated, it gives CATRRVGQSYEQYF.

The chain couples TRBV9 to TRBJ1-2; 7 bases are shared with TRBD1. The V segment lost 3 bases and the J segment 2 bases; nucleotides outside the gene matches: 13. This CDR3 spans 17 amino acids. Germline V gives CDR1 SGDLS, CDR2 YYNGEE. CDR3 nucleotides: TGTGCCAGCAGCGCCCCTCGACAGGGCCGGACCAACTATGGCTACACCTTC. Translated: CASSAPRQGRTNYGYTF.

This sequence joins TRBV19 and TRBJ2-6; perhaps TRBD2 as D (6 bases). This CDR3 region has 13 residues. Looked up from germline, CDR1 is LNHDA and CDR2 is SQIVND (reference sequence). Trimming removed 6 bases at V and 8 bases at J, with 11 bases between. In DNA form, the CDR3 reads TGTGCCAGTAGGACTAGTAGCACCAACGTCCTGACTTTC. As protein: CASRTSSTNVLTF.

Written as DNA, the CDR3 is TGCGCCAGCAGTGAGTCGAGACAGGGGACTCGTCGAGGCTACACCTTC. Translating gives CASSESRQGTRRGYTF. This chain uses TRBV10-2 with TRBJ1-2; 8 bases align to TRBD1. This CDR3 comprises 16 residues. Germline-derived CDR1 and CDR2 are WSHSY and SAAADI. Unmatched junction bases numbered 11, after V lost 0 bases and J lost 8 bases.

The V gene is TRBV11-2, the J gene TRBJ1-2; 9 nucleotides match TRBD1. The CDR3 runs 16 residues. In germline, CDR1 is SGHAT, CDR2 FQNNGV. The V and J ends lost 2 bases and 8 bases, in that order; junction bases with no gene match: 12. CDR3 DNA: TGTGCCAGCAGCTTACACCCGGGACAGGGTTTCGGCGGCTACACCTTC. Its translation: CASSLHPGQGFGGYTF. The entire variable domain, with the rest obtained from reference TRBV11-2 and TRBJ1-2, is as follows: EAGVAQSPRYKIIEKRQSVAFWCNPISGHATLYWYQQILGQGPKLLIQFQNNGVVDDSQLPKDRFSAERLKGVDSTLKIQPAKLEDSAVYLCASSLHPGQGFGGYTFGSGTRLTVV.

Note on this clone: The identical CDR3 is also encoded by other nucleotide sequences in the sample. The chain is built from TRBV28 and TRBJ2-7; 8 positions agree with TRBD1. CDR1 and CDR2 (germline): MDHEN, SYDVKM. The length of the CDR3 is 14 residues. V was pared by 5 bases and J by 0 bases, with 3 bases of the junction left unmatched. The CDR3 sequence: CASSRTGLSYEQYF. The DNA for the CDR3 is TGTGCCAGCAGTAGGACAGGGCTCTCCTACGAGCAGTACTTC.

The chain is built from TRBV5-6 and TRBJ2-7, with D tentatively TRBD2 (6 bases). This CDR3 has 18 amino acids. The germline V and J ends were trimmed by 4 bases and 3 bases, with 26 bases remaining between them. The germline V gene has CDR1 SGHDT and CDR2 YYEEEE. The CDR3 reads CASSPAPGRWQRVYEQYF. The CDR3 DNA reads TGTGCCAGCAGCCCTGCCCCGGGGAGGTGGCAGCGGGTCTACGAGCAGTACTTC.

The J gene is TRBJ2-5, the V gene TRBV7-9, with D tentatively TRBD1 (5 bases). Trimming pared 5 bases from V and 5 bases from J, leaving 15 bases between. The CDR3 consists of 14 residues. Germline V lookup: CDR1 SEHNR, CDR2 FQNEAQ (reference sequence). The CDR3 region is CASSRTPNRETQYF. The CDR3 coding sequence is TGTGCCAGCAGCCGCACACCCAACAGGGAGACCCAGTACTTC.